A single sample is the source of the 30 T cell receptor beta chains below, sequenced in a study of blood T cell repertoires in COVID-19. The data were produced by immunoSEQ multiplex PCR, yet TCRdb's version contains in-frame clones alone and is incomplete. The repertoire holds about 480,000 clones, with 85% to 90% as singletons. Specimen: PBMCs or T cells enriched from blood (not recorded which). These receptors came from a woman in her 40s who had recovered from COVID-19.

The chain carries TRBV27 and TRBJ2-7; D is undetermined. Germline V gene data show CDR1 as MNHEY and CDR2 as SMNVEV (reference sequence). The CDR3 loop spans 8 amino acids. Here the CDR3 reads CVLDEQYF. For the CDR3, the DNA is TGTGTGTTAGACGAGCAGTACTTC.

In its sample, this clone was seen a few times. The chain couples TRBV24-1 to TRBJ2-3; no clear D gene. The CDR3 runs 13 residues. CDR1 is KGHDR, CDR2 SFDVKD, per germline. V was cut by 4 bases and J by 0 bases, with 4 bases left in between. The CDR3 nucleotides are TGTGCCACCAGTGAAGCTAGCACAGATACGCAGTATTTT. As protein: CATSEASTDTQYF.

The CDR3 reads CASSLGRGTTEAFF. In DNA, the CDR3 is TGTGCCAGCAGCTTAGGCCGGGGGACCACTGAAGCTTTCTTT. This rearrangement joins TRBV7-8 to TRBJ1-1; tentative D call: TRBD1 (5 bases). Germline V gene data show CDR1 as SGHVS and CDR2 as FQNEAQ. Trimming stripped 1 base from V and 4 bases from J, with 10 bases between. The CDR3 is 14 amino acids. The full variable domain, its missing parts supplied by reference TRBV7-8 and TRBJ1-1, is GAGVSQSPRYKVAKRGQDVALRCDPISGHVSLFWYQQALGQGPEFLTYFQNEAQLDKSGLPSDRFFAERPEGSVSTLKIQRTQQEDSAVYLCASSLGRGTTEAFFGQGTRLTVV.

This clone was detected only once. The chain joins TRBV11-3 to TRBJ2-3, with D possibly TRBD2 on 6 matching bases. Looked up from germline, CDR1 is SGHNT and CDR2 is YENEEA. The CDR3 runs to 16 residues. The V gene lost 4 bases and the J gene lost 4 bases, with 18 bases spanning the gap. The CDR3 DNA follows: TGTGCCAGCAGCTCGGGTCTTACGGGAGTCCCAGATACGCAGTATTTT. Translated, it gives CASSSGLTGVPDTQYF.

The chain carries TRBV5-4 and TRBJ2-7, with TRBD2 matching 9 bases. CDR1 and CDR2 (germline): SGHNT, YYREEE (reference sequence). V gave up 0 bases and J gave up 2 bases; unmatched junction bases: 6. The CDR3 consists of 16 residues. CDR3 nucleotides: TGTGCCAGCAGCTTGGATGGGGGGACTAGCACCTACGAGCAGTACTTC. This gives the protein CASSLDGGTSTYEQYF.

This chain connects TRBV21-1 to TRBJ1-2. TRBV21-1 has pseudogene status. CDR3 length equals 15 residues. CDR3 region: CASSKPFWRAYGYTF. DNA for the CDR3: TGTGCCAGCAGCAAACCTTTTTGGAGGGCGTATGGCTACACCTTC.

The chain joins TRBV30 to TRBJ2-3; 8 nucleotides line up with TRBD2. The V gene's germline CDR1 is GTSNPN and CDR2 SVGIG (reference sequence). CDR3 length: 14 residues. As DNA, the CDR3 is TGTGCTGGCGGGACTAGTCGAGCGGCAGATACGCAGTATTTT. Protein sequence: CAGGTSRAADTQYF. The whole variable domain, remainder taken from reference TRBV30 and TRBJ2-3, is SQTIHQWPATLVQPVGSPLSLECTVEGTSNPNLYWYRQAAGRGLQLLFYSVGIGQISSEVPQNLSASRPQDRQFILSSKKLLLSDSGFYLCAGGTSRAADTQYFGPGTRLTVL.

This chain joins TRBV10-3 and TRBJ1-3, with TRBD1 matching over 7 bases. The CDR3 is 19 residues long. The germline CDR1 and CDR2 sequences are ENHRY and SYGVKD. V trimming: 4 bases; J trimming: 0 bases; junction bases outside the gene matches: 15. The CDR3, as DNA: TGTGCCATCAGTGTTCTTGCAGGGGGTAGTCAGAACTCTGGAAACACCATATATTTT. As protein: CAISVLAGGSQNSGNTIYF.

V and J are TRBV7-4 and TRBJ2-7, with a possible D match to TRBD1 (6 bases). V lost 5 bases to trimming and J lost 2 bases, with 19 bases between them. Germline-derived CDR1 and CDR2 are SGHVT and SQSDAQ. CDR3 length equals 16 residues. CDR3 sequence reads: CASSDGQGLIPYEQYF. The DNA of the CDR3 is TGTGCCAGCAGCGACGGTCAGGGGCTTATTCCCTACGAGCAGTACTTC.

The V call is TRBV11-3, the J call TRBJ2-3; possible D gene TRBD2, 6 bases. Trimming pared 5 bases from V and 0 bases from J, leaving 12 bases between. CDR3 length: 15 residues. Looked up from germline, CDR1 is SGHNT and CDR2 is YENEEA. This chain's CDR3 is CASSPWGLSTDTQYF. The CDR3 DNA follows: TGTGCCAGCAGCCCGTGGGGACTGAGCACAGATACGCAGTATTTT.

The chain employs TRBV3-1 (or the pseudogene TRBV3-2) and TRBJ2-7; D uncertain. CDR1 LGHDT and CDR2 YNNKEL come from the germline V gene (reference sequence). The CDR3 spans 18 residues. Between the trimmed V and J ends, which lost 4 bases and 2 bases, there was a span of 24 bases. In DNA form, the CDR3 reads TGTGCCAGCAGCCTCGGGTACGGAGTATCAACTCGACCCTACGAGCAGTACTTC. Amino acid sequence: CASSLGYGVSTRPYEQYF.

The CDR3 region is CASNSGQLNEKLFF. CDR3 sequence (DNA): TGTGCCAGTAACTCGGGACAGCTAAATGAAAAACTGTTTTTT. The J gene is TRBJ1-4, the V gene TRBV19, with 7 bases that match TRBD1. Germline V gives CDR1 LNHDA, CDR2 SQIVND (reference sequence). The CDR3 contains 14 residues. The V gene end was trimmed by 7 bases and the J gene end by 5 bases; junction bases not matched to a gene: 7.

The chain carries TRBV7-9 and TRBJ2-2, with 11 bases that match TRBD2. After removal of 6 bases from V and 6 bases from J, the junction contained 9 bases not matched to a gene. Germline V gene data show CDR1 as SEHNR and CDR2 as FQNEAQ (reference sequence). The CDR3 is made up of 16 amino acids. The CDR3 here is CASSSRLAGIPGELFF. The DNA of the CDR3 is TGTGCCAGCAGTTCCAGACTAGCGGGAATCCCCGGGGAGCTGTTTTTT.

The CDR3 bases are TGTGCCAGCAGCTCGACAGGGGCCTATGGCTACACCTTC. Translation gives CASSSTGAYGYTF. The chain joins TRBV11-2 to TRBJ1-2, with 8 bases identical to TRBD1. The germline V gene encodes CDR1 SGHAT and CDR2 FQNNGV. V trimming: 4 bases; J trimming: 4 bases; junction bases outside the gene matches: 2. This CDR3 contains 13 residues. The variable domain in full, completed from reference TRBV11-2 and TRBJ1-2, reads EAGVAQSPRYKIIEKRQSVAFWCNPISGHATLYWYQQILGQGPKLLIQFQNNGVVDDSQLPKDRFSAERLKGVDSTLKIQPAKLEDSAVYLCASSSTGAYGYTFGSGTRLTVV.

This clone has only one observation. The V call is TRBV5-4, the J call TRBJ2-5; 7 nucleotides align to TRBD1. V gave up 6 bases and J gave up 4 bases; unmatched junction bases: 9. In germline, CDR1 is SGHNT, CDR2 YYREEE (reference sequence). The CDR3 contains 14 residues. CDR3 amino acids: CASIPDRTGETQYF. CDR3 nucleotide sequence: TGTGCCAGCATCCCGGACAGGACGGGAGAGACCCAGTACTTC. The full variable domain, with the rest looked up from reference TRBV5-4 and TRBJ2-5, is ETGVTQSPTHLIKTRGQQVTLRCSSQSGHNTVSWYQQALGQGPQFIFQYYREEENGRGNFPPRFSGLQFPNYSSELNVNALELDDSALYLCASIPDRTGETQYFGPGTRLLVL.

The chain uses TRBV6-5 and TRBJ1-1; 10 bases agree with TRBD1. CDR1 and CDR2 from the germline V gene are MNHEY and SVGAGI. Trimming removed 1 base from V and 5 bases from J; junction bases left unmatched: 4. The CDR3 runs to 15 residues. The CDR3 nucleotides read TGTGCCAGCAGTTACTACGGACAGGGGGGAACTGAAGCTTTCTTT. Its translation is CASSYYGQGGTEAFF.

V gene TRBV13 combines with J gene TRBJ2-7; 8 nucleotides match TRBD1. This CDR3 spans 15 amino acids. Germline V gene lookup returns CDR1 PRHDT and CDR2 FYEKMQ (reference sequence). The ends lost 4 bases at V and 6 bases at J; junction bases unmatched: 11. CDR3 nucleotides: TGTGCCAGCAGCTCCAGGACAGGGATTGCTAGCGAGCAGTACTTC. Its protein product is CASSSRTGIASEQYF.

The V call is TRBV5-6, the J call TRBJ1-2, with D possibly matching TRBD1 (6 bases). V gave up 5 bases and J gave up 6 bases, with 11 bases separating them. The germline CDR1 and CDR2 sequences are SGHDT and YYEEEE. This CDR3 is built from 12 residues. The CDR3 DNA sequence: TGTGCCAGCAGTTGGAACAGGGATGGCTACACCTTC. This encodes CASSWNRDGYTF. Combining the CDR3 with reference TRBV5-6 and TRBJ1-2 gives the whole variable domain DAGVTQSPTHLIKTRGQQVTLRCSPKSGHDTVSWYQQALGQGPQFIFQYYEEEERQRGNFPDRFSGHQFPNYSSELNVNALLLGDSALYLCASSWNRDGYTFGSGTRLTVV.

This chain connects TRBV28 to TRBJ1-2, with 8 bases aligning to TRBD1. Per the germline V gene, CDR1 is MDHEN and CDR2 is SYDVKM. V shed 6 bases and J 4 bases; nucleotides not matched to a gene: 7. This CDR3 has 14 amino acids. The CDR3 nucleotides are TGTGCCAGCAGCCTTACGACAGGGGTCTATGGCTACACCTTC. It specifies CASSLTTGVYGYTF.

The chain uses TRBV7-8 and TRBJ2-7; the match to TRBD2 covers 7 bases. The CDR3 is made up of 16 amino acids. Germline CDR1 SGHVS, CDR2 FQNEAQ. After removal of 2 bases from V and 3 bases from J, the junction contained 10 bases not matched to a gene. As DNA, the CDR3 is TGTGCCAGCAGCTTATTCCGGGGGGAAAAACTCTACGAGCAGTACTTC. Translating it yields CASSLFRGEKLYEQYF.

The CDR3 here is CASSQAALGLAGAYEQYF. CDR3 nucleotide sequence: TGCGCCAGCAGCCAAGCAGCATTGGGACTAGCGGGAGCCTACGAGCAGTACTTC. The chain employs TRBV4-3 and TRBJ2-7; 14 nucleotides line up with TRBD2. Trimming at V came to 1 base and at J to 2 bases, leaving 7 bases not matched to a gene. Germline V lookup: CDR1 LGHNA, CDR2 YSLEER. There are 18 residues in the CDR3.

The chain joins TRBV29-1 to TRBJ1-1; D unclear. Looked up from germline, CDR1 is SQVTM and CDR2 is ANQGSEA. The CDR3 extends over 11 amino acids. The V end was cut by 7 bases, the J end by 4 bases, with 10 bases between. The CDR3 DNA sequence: TGCAGCGCCTTAGGAGGCACTGAAGCTTTCTTT. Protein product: CSALGGTEAFF.

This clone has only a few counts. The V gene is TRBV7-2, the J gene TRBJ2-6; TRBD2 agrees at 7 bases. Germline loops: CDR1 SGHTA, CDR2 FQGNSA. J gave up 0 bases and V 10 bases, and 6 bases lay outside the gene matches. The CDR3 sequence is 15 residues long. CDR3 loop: CAIGTGGSGANVLTF. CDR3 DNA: TGTGCCATAGGTACGGGGGGCTCTGGGGCCAACGTCCTGACTTTC.

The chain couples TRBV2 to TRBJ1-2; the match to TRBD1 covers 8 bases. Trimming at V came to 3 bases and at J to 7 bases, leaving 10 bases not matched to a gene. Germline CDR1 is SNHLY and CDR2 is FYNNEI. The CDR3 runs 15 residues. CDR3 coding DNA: TGTGCCAGCAGTGAGGGGCCGACAGGGGTGGTTGGCTACACCTTC. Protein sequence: CASSEGPTGVVGYTF. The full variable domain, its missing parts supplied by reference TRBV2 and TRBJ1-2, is EPEVTQTPSHQVTQMGQEVILRCVPISNHLYFYWYRQILGQKVEFLVSFYNNEISEKSEIFDDQFSVERPDGSNFTLKIRSTKLEDSAMYFCASSEGPTGVVGYTFGSGTRLTVV.

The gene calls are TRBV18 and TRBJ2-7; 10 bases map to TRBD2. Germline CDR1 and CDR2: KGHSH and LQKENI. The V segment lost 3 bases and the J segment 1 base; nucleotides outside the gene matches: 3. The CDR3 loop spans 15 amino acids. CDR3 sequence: CASSPGLAASYEQYF. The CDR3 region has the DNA TGTGCCAGCTCACCCGGACTAGCGGCGTCCTACGAGCAGTACTTC.

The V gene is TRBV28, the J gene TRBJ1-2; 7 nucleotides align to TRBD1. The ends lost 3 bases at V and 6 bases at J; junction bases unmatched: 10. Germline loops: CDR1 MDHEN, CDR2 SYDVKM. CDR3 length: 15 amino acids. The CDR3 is CASSFRSDRVDGYTF. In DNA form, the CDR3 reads TGTGCCAGCAGTTTCCGGTCAGACAGGGTGGATGGCTACACCTTC.

The CDR3 DNA reads TGCGCCAGCAGCCAAGAAGTGTCCCGACTAGCGGGAGTGGCCCAGTACTTC. It encodes CASSQEVSRLAGVAQYF. V and J are TRBV4-3 and TRBJ2-5; 12 bases map to TRBD2. Trimming cost V 0 bases and J 9 bases; bases outside gene matches: 11. CDR3 length: 17 amino acids. Per germline, CDR1 LGHNA and CDR2 YSLEER.

This chain's CDR3 is CATSEGRGQETQYF. As DNA, the CDR3 is TGTGCCACCAGTGAGGGGAGGGGGCAAGAGACCCAGTACTTC. The rearrangement joins TRBV24-1 to TRBJ2-5, with a tentative D call TRBD2 (7 bases). V was cut by 4 bases and J by 2 bases, with 10 bases left in between. The germline CDR1 and CDR2 sequences are KGHDR and SFDVKD. CDR3 size: 14 residues.

The CDR3 region is CASGLVGSGGGSYNSPLHF. CDR3 coding DNA: TGTGCTAGTGGTTTGGTAGGCTCAGGGGGCGGCTCCTATAATTCACCCCTCCACTTT. The chain combines TRBV12-5 with TRBJ1-6, with 8 bases matching TRBD1. This CDR3 comprises 19 residues. The V gene's germline CDR1 is LGHNT and CDR2 FRNRAP. V lost 0 bases, J lost 0 bases, and 7 bases stayed unmatched. The entire variable domain, with the rest obtained from reference TRBV12-5 and TRBJ1-6, is as follows: DARVTQTPRHKVTEMGQEVTMRCQPILGHNTVFWYRQTMMQGLELLAYFRNRAPLDDSGMPKDRFSAEMPDATLATLKIQPSEPRDSAVYFCASGLVGSGGGSYNSPLHFGNGTRLTVT.

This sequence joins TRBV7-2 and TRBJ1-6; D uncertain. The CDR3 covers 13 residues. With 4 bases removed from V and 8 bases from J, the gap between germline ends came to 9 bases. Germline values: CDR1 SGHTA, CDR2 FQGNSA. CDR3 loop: CASSSPLDSPLHF. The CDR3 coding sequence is TGTGCCAGCAGCTCCCCCCTAGATTCACCCCTCCACTTT.